The 15 T cell receptor beta chains below were found in one sample sequenced in a study of T cell responses to AZD1222 COVID-19 vaccine. The table came from immunoSEQ multiplex PCR; TCRdb's copy has only in-frame clones and leaves some out. The sample yields 70,000 to 90,000 clones, approximately 85% seen once. The sample in question was peripheral blood, obtained 28 days after the second AZD1222 dose. The receptor source for this set is an adult who received the AZD1222 COVID-19 vaccine.

The chain joins TRBV7-6 to TRBJ2-2, with 13 bases identical to TRBD2. The CDR3 is 20 amino acids. Germline-derived CDR1 and CDR2 are SGHVS and FNYEAQ. With V trimmed by 5 bases and J by 0 bases, 12 bases remained unmatched. The CDR3 coding sequence is TGTGCCAGCAGCCTAAAGATTGGACTAGCGGGAGTAACGAACACCGGGGAGCTGTTTTTT. Protein: CASSLKIGLAGVTNTGELFF.

The rearrangement uses TRBV7-2 and TRBJ2-1, with unresolved D. Germline values: CDR1 SGHTA, CDR2 FQGNSA. The CDR3 has 12 residues. Trimming shortened V by 5 bases and J by 9 bases, and 11 bases separated the two germline ends. The CDR3 spells CASSPGVGEQFF. The CDR3 nucleotides read TGTGCCAGCAGCCCCGGTGTGGGTGAGCAGTTCTTC.

The chain links TRBV29-1 to TRBJ2-1; 8 nucleotides agree with TRBD2. The J segment lost 8 bases and the V segment lost 3 bases, leaving 15 bases of the junction unmatched. CDR1 and CDR2 from the germline V gene are SQVTM and ANQGSEA. The CDR3 length is 16 residues. As DNA, the CDR3 is TGCAGCGTTGATAACGGGGGGAGCGGGAGAAGGTATGAGCAGTTCTTC. Its translation: CSVDNGGSGRRYEQFF.

The V call is TRBV18, the J call TRBJ2-3, with 7 bases matching TRBD1. CDR1 is KGHSH and CDR2 is LQKENI in the germline V gene. This CDR3 comprises 16 residues. With 6 bases clipped from V and 0 bases from J, the junction kept 9 bases outside the gene matches. The CDR3 DNA reads as TGTGCCAGCTCGACGGGACAGTTCCCTAGCACAGATACGCAGTATTTT. This gives the protein CASSTGQFPSTDTQYF.

V usage is TRBV5-1 and J usage is TRBJ1-1; D is undetermined. The CDR3 has 14 amino acids. Germline V lookup: CDR1 SGHRS, CDR2 YFSETQ. V lost 4 bases, J lost 0 bases, and 10 bases lay in between. The CDR3 loop reads CASSPDGLNTEAFF. As DNA, the CDR3 is TGCGCCAGCAGCCCGGACGGCCTGAACACTGAAGCTTTCTTT.

The chain combines TRBV7-2 with TRBJ2-1, with TRBD2 matching 10 bases. Germline loops: CDR1 SGHTA, CDR2 FQGNSA. Trimming took 3 bases from V and 8 from J; bases not matched to a gene: 10. The CDR3 extends over 16 amino acids. The CDR3 here is CASSFQPSGSGDEQFF. The DNA for the CDR3 is TGTGCCAGCAGCTTCCAGCCTAGCGGGAGTGGAGATGAGCAGTTCTTC.

This clone was seen more than once but under ten times. This chain uses TRBV5-8 with TRBJ2-3, with TRBD2 matching over 9 bases. The CDR3 runs to 16 residues. V dropped 4 bases and J dropped 5; count of bases not matched to a gene: 11. Germline CDR1 and CDR2: SGHTS and YDEGEE. In DNA form, the CDR3 reads TGTGCCAGCAGCGGGGGGACTAGCCCGGATCTAGATACGCAGTATTTT. Residues: CASSGGTSPDLDTQYF.

J is TRBJ2-2 and V is TRBV11-3, with D unclear. Trimming removed 1 base at V and 3 bases at J, with 9 bases between. CDR3 length equals 15 residues. CDR1 is SGHNT and CDR2 is YENEEA in the germline V gene. The CDR3 loop is CASSLALGYTGELFF. CDR3 nucleotide sequence: TGTGCCAGCAGCTTAGCTCTCGGGTACACCGGGGAGCTGTTTTTT.

This sequence joins TRBV12-5 and TRBJ1-1; no firm D call. CDR1 LGHNT and CDR2 FRNRAP come from the germline V gene. The V end was cut by 3 bases, the J end by 6 bases, with 8 bases between. This CDR3 is 12 amino acids long. The CDR3 nucleotides read TGTGCTAGTGGTTTTCCGGGCTCTGAAGCTTTCTTT. This encodes CASGFPGSEAFF.

This rearrangement joins TRBV4-1 to TRBJ2-3; tentatively, D is TRBD2 (5 bases). Germline V lookup: CDR1 MGHRA, CDR2 YSYEKL. CDR3 length: 15 amino acids. V dropped 1 base and J dropped 4 bases, with 12 bases sitting between them. CDR3 coding DNA: TGCGCCAGCAGCCAAGGACTAACCGAGGCAGATACGCAGTATTTT. Residues: CASSQGLTEADTQYF.

The rearrangement joins TRBV18 to TRBJ1-2; TRBD1 matches at 7 bases. The germline CDR1 and CDR2 sequences are KGHSH and LQKENI. This CDR3 region has 13 residues. J lost 7 bases, V lost 3 bases, and 5 bases had no gene match. CDR3 sequence reads: CASSPDRLGGYTF. CDR3 in DNA: TGTGCCAGCTCACCGGACAGGCTGGGTGGCTACACCTTC.

This clone was recorded only once. The rearrangement links TRBV21-1 to TRBJ1-1; TRBD1, the table's D call, lacks a check against the DNA. TRBV21-1 is recorded as a pseudogene. The CDR3 loop spans 17 amino acids. DNA of the CDR3: TGTGCCAGCAGCAACCCGGAACAGGGGGGGTTGGGCACTGAAGCTTTCTTT. This codes for CASSNPEQGGLGTEAFF.

The rearrangement links TRBV18 to TRBJ1-2, with 10 positions matching TRBD1. V dropped 2 bases and J dropped 6; count of bases not matched to a gene: 6. The CDR3 has 15 residues. From germline, CDR1 is KGHSH and CDR2 LQKENI. The DNA of the CDR3 is TGTGCCAGCTCACCAGTAGTAGGACAGGGGGATGGCTACACCTTC. It encodes CASSPVVGQGDGYTF.

This chain links TRBV19 with TRBJ1-4; D is unclear. The CDR3 extends over 15 amino acids. Germline values: CDR1 LNHDA, CDR2 SQIVND (reference sequence). V dropped 5 bases and J dropped 4 bases, with 14 bases sitting between them. CDR3 protein: CASSPDYRSNEKLFF. The CDR3 DNA sequence: TGTGCCAGTAGTCCCGACTACCGGAGTAATGAAAAACTGTTTTTT.

The V gene is TRBV2, the J gene TRBJ1-1; 7 bases agree with TRBD1. Per the germline V gene, CDR1 is SNHLY and CDR2 is FYNNEI. Trimming took 0 bases from V and 11 from J; bases not matched to a gene: 6. The CDR3 contains 13 residues. The CDR3 DNA reads TGTGCCAGCAGTGAAGCGCTTGCGGGACAGGCTTTCTTT. Its protein product is CASSEALAGQAFF.